The rows below give T cell receptor beta chains drawn from one sample of a study of blood T cell repertoires in COVID-19. Sequencing was performed with immunoSEQ multiplex PCR; in TCRdb, only in-frame clones are kept and a portion is missing. Among about 200,000 clones listed, roughly 80% were seen once. The sample consisted of peripheral blood. The receptors were gathered from a woman aged 70-85 years with acute or convalescent COVID-19. CDR3s include the opening cysteine and the closing phenylalanine or tryptophan. A D gene is named only where the DNA matches it firmly. Part of the rows lack a size; the others show once, few, many or a class for expanded clones.

NA	TRBV9	TRBJ1-2	TRBD1	TGTGCCAGCAGCGTAGGGGGACAGGGGTATGGCTACACCTTC	CASSVGGQGYGYTF
once	TRBV4-2	TRBJ2-1	TRBD2	TGTGCCAGCAGCCAAGTAGGACTAGCGGGAGCTGAGCAGTTCTTC	CASSQVGLAGAEQFF
once	TRBV28	TRBJ2-3	TRBD1	TGTGCCAGCAGTAAACCGGGACAGGGGAAAGATACGCAGTATTTT	CASSKPGQGKDTQYF
NA	TRBV2	TRBJ2-2	NA	TGTGCCAGCAGTGAATACCAGGGGCCAAACACCGGGGAGCTGTTTTTT	CASSEYQGPNTGELFF
NA	TRBV6-1	TRBJ1-2	TRBD1	TGTGCCAGCAGTGAAAGTATGGGACAGGGTGACTATGGCTACACCTTC	CASSESMGQGDYGYTF
NA	TRBV19	TRBJ1-2	TRBD1	TGTGCCAGCCTCGGACCGGGACAGGGTAACTATGGCTACACCTTC	CASLGPGQGNYGYTF
NA	TRBV7-2	TRBJ2-1	NA	TGTGCCAGCAGCTTAGCGGCCGGAGTATACAATGAGCAGTTCTTC	CASSLAAGVYNEQFF
NA	TRBV27	TRBJ2-7	TRBD2	TGTGCCAGCAGACCGCTAGCGGCTACCTACGAGCAGTACTTC	CASRPLAATYEQYF
NA	TRBV11-1	TRBJ1-2	TRBD1	TGTGCCAGCAGCTTGGACAGGGACGGCTACACCTTC	CASSLDRDGYTF
NA	TRBV5-4	TRBJ2-7	NA	TGTGCCAGCAGCCCTGGACAGAGCTACGAGCAGTACTTC	CASSPGQSYEQYF
NA	TRBV11-1	TRBJ2-7	TRBD1	TGTGCCAGCAGCACCCGGGGACAGCAATCCTACGAGCAGTACTTC	CASSTRGQQSYEQYF
NA	TRBV5-1	TRBJ2-1	NA	TGCGCCAGCAGCTTGGTGCTAGCGCCGTACAATGAGCAGTTCTTC	CASSLVLAPYNEQFF
NA	TRBV7-2	TRBJ1-5	NA	TGTGCCAGCAGCTTAGCGCTCGGTCAGCCCCAGCATTTT	CASSLALGQPQHF
NA	TRBV5-1	TRBJ1-1	NA	TGCGCCAGCATGGTTGGGGGGTTGAAGGCTGAAGCTTTCTTT	CASMVGGLKAEAFF
NA	TRBV5-1	TRBJ1-1	NA	TGCGCCAGCAGCTTGGGCGGGTGGGGGAACACTGAAGCTTTCTTT	CASSLGGWGNTEAFF
once	TRBV18	TRBJ2-5	TRBD2	TGTGCCAGCTCACCAAGCGGGAGAGGGGAGACCCAGTACTTC	CASSPSGRGETQYF
once	TRBV5-8	TRBJ1-1	NA	TGTGCCAGCAGCTTGTATTCTGAAGCTTTCTTT	CASSLYSEAFF
NA	TRBV28	TRBJ1-2	NA	TGTGCCAGCAGTTTAAGGACTGACTATGGCTACACCTTC	CASSLRTDYGYTF
once	TRBV6-5	TRBJ1-2	TRBD1	TGTGCCGGTCGAACAGGGGGCGGCTACACCTTC	CAGRTGGGYTF
NA	TRBV23-1	TRBJ2-7	NA	TGCGCCAGCAGTCTCTACCACTACGAGCAGTACTTC	CASSLYHYEQYF
few	TRBV21-1	TRBJ1-5	NA	TGTGCCAGCAGCCAGCGGACAGGGAACGGCAATCAGCCCCAGCATTTT	CASSQRTGNGNQPQHF
NA	TRBV21-1	TRBJ2-5	NA	TGTGCCAGCAGCCTCGGGACAGGTCCCTCCCAAGAGACCCAGTACTTC	CASSLGTGPSQETQYF
NA	TRBV20-1	TRBJ1-2	NA	TGCAGTGCTAGTCCTGGGGGCCCTAATGGCTACACCTTC	CSASPGGPNGYTF
NA	TRBV3-1/TRBV3-2	TRBJ2-3	NA	TGTGCCAGCAGCCCCACTAGGCCCTATGGCACAGATACGCAGTATTTT	CASSPTRPYGTDTQYF
NA	TRBV27	TRBJ1-5	NA	TGTGCCAGCAGGACCCGGGGGAATCAGCCCCAGCATTTT	CASRTRGNQPQHF
NA	TRBV6-6	TRBJ2-7	TRBD2	TGTGCCAGCAGTCGAGGACTAGCGGATAGCTCCTACGAGCAGTACTTC	CASSRGLADSSYEQYF
NA	TRBV25-1	TRBJ2-1	TRBD2	TGTGCCAGCAGTGAATCCCGGGGCGCGGGAGTTTACAATGAGCAGTTCTTC	CASSESRGAGVYNEQFF
NA	TRBV10-1	TRBJ2-5	NA	TGCGCCAGCAGTGAGGGAAGCGGAGCCTTCCAAGAGACCCAGTACTTC	CASSEGSGAFQETQYF
NA	TRBV5-6	TRBJ1-4	NA	TGTGCCAGCAGCTTGGCGTCCGGGGGAGAAAATGAAAAACTGTTTTTT	CASSLASGGENEKLFF